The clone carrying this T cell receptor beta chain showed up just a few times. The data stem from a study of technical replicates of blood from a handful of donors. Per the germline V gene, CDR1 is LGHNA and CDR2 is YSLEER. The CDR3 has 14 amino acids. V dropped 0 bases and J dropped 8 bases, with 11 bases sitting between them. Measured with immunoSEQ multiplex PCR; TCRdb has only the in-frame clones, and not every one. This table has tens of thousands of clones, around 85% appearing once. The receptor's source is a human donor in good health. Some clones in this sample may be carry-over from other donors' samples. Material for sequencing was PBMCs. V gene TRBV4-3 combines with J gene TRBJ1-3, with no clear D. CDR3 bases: TGCGCCAGCAGCCAAGATCGCTGGTCGGACACCATATATTTT. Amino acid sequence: CASSQDRWSDTIYF.